These T cell receptor beta chains were read from a single sample in a study of CD8+CD57+ T cells in acquired aplastic anemia. A single record per CDR3 protein comes from TCRdb applying MiXCR to the reads. In the table there are some 120,000 distinct CDR3 sequences, under 60% of which are singletons. Sequencing used sorted CD4+, CD8+, or CD8+CD57+ T cells (not recorded which) from PBMCs. The source of these receptors is a human donor with aplastic anemia. CDR3s include the opening cysteine and the closing phenylalanine or tryptophan. D genes are given only for firm matches. Clone size appears in some rows only: once, few, many, or a class for an expanded clone.

j_call clone_size v_call d_call cdr3_aa cdr3_nt
TRBJ2-5 NA TRBV7-4 NA CASSPPDRAETQYF TGTGCCAGCAGCCCCCCGGACAGAGCGGAGACCCAGTACTTC
TRBJ2-5 NA TRBV15 NA CATSSGPSTAGTETQYF TGTGCCACCAGCAGTGGTCCCAGCACAGCGGGCACAGAGACCCAGTACTTC
TRBJ1-6 NA TRBV20-1 TRBD1 CSAARDRNSPLHF TGCAGTGCGGCCCGGGACAGAAATTCACCCCTCCACTTT
TRBJ1-1 NA TRBV7-9 TRBD1 CASSLALGTGAEAFF TGTGCCAGCAGCTTAGCGCTAGGGACAGGGGCGGAAGCTTTCTTT
TRBJ1-1 NA TRBV15 NA CATSFTVDTEAFF TGTGCCACCAGCTTTACGGTAGACACTGAAGCTTTCTTT
TRBJ1-4 NA TRBV14 NA CASSQMGHEKLFF TGTGCCAGCAGCCAAATGGGACATGAAAAACTGTTTTTT
TRBJ1-1 NA TRBV24-1 NA CATSEVGGNTEAFF TGTGCCACCAGTGAGGTAGGAGGGAACACTGAAGCTTTCTTT
TRBJ2-2 NA TRBV7-3 NA CASSSPVGPRSGELFF TGTGCCAGCAGCTCCCCCGTAGGCCCCCGGTCCGGGGAGCTGTTTTTT
TRBJ1-6 NA TRBV20-1 NA CSARDRREGTENSPLHF TGCAGTGCTAGAGATAGGAGGGAGGGAACGGAGAATTCACCCCTCCACTTT
TRBJ2-3 NA TRBV2 TRBD2 CAINTGTSARDTQYF TGTGCCATAAACACCGGGACTAGCGCCCGAGATACGCAGTATTTT
TRBJ2-7 many TRBV5-1 NA CASSERYGEQYF TGCGCCAGCAGTGAAAGGTACGGGGAGCAGTACTTC
TRBJ2-7 NA TRBV2 NA CASRVEVWEEQYF TGTGCCAGCAGGGTGGAGGTTTGGGAGGAGCAGTACTTC
TRBJ1-1 NA TRBV7-9 NA CASSFPRGNTEAFF TGTGCCAGCAGCTTCCCCAGGGGTAACACTGAAGCTTTCTTT
TRBJ2-2 NA TRBV4-1 NA CASSQHPSNTGELFF TGCGCCAGCAGCCAACATCCCTCAAACACCGGGGAGCTGTTTTTT
TRBJ2-3 many TRBV9 TRBD2 CASSVSGGAKYF TGTGCCAGCAGCGTGAGCGGGGGGGCCAAGTATTTT
TRBJ2-2 NA TRBV9 NA CASSVDPTGELFF TGTGCCAGCAGCGTCGATCCGACCGGGGAGCTGTTTTTT
TRBJ1-1 NA TRBV29-1 NA CSVGGGLPGGTEAFF TGCAGCGTTGGTGGAGGGCTGCCGGGGGGCACTGAAGCTTTCTTT
TRBJ2-7 many TRBV7-9 NA CASSYSPRYEQYF TGTGCCAGCAGTTATTCCCCCCGGTACGAGCAGTACTTC
TRBJ1-2 NA TRBV25-1 NA CASSLVSRMDGYTF TGTGCCAGCAGCTTGGTTTCACGGATGGACGGCTACACCTTC
TRBJ2-5 NA TRBV20-1 NA CSAVIGDGQETQYF TGCAGTGCCGTTATTGGGGATGGCCAAGAGACCCAGTACTTC
TRBJ1-1 many TRBV5-4 NA CASSTGNTEAFF TGTGCCAGCAGCACCGGAAACACTGAAGCTTTCTTT
TRBJ2-2 many TRBV10-3 NA CAGAAEPNTGELFF TGTGCCGGCGCCGCAGAACCGAACACCGGGGAGCTGTTTTTT
TRBJ1-1 many TRBV9 NA CASSIGRYTEAFF TGTGCCAGCAGCATAGGACGGTACACTGAAGCTTTCTTT
TRBJ2-5 once TRBV29-1 TRBD1 CSVPEGQGLRTQYF TGCAGCGTTCCAGAGGGACAGGGTCTTCGGACCCAGTACTTC
TRBJ1-6 NA TRBV2 NA CAGGGIRSPLHF TGTGCCGGGGGGGGGATAAGGTCACCCCTCCACTTT
TRBJ1-1 NA TRBV15 NA CATSRFRGTEAFF TGTGCCACCAGCCGTTTTCGGGGGACTGAAGCTTTCTTT
TRBJ2-7 NA TRBV25-1 TRBD2 CASSEVGTSGYEQYF TGTGCCAGCAGTGAAGTGGGGACTAGCGGCTACGAGCAGTACTTC
TRBJ1-1 NA TRBV7-2 NA CASSLVSGDEAFF TGTGCCAGCAGCTTAGTAAGCGGGGATGAAGCTTTCTTT
TRBJ2-5 NA TRBV10-3 NA CATTTGMGETQYF TGTGCCACGACAACGGGGATGGGGGAGACCCAGTACTTC
TRBJ1-3 NA TRBV2 NA CASSGVLSGNTIYF TGTGCCAGCAGTGGTGTCCTCTCTGGAAACACCATATATTTT
TRBJ2-7 many TRBV25-1 NA CASDLGYEQYF TGTGCCAGCGACCTAGGCTACGAGCAGTACTTC
TRBJ1-2 NA TRBV27 NA CASTSGGSDYGYTF TGTGCCAGCACCTCGGGGGGGTCTGACTATGGCTACACCTTC
TRBJ2-7 NA TRBV19 NA CASSMGTATAYEQYF TGTGCCAGTAGTATGGGAACGGCCACCGCTTACGAGCAGTACTTC
TRBJ1-4 NA TRBV2 NA CASRQVGTNEKLFF TGTGCCAGCAGGCAAGTTGGAACTAATGAAAAACTGTTCTTT
TRBJ2-3 NA TRBV2 TRBD2 CASRTSWVRDTQYF TGTGCCAGCAGGACTAGCTGGGTGAGAGATACGCAGTATTTT
TRBJ1-2 NA TRBV20-1 TRBD1 CSASKQGKGYTF TGCAGTGCTAGCAAACAGGGGAAGGGCTACACCTTC
TRBJ2-7 many TRBV19 NA CASSLRSKRYEQYF TGTGCCAGTAGTCTTAGATCAAAGAGGTACGAGCAGTACTTC
TRBJ2-7 NA TRBV20-1 TRBD1 CSASRTGGSYEQYF TGCAGTGCCTCAAGGACAGGGGGCTCCTACGAGCAGTACTTC
TRBJ1-2 NA TRBV2 NA CASSPRTQKDGYTF TGTGCCAGCAGCCCCCGGACCCAAAAGGATGGCTACACCTTC
TRBJ1-5 NA TRBV20-1 NA CSARVKGMSNQPQHF TGCAGTGCTAGAGTGAAAGGGATGAGCAATCAGCCCCAGCATTTT